This T cell receptor (beta chain) was identified in a study of monozygotic twins with inflammatory bowel disease. After re-calling the 5' RACE reads, TCRdb lists one entry per CDR3 protein, DNA absent. The sample has 200,000 to 250,000 distinct CDR3 sequences, and its top ten clones hold around 7.6%. The CDR3 runs to 13 residues. Germline V gene sequence: CDR1 LGHNA, CDR2 YSLEER. The clonotype originates from a human donor with ulcerative colitis or Crohn's disease, or a healthy co-twin of an affected twin (not recorded which). Sequencing input: blood. The rearrangement links TRBV4-3 to TRBJ2-7. CDR3 loop: CASSQGDTYEQYF.